A selection of T cell receptor beta chains follows, all from one sample in a study of blood T cell repertoires in COVID-19. TCRdb keeps only in-frame clones here, not all; method: immunoSEQ multiplex PCR. The sample lists around 140,000 clones; over 60% were seen once. Sequencing was performed on peripheral blood. The receptors derive from a woman between 65 and 79 years old with acute or convalescent COVID-19. Both conserved end residues are part of each CDR3. D genes are given only for firm matches.

d_call: -
j_call: TRBJ2-2
v_call: TRBV9
cdr3_aa: CASSVDTGGELFF

d_call: -
j_call: TRBJ2-5
v_call: TRBV15
cdr3_aa: CAARKGEETQYF

d_call: -
j_call: TRBJ1-5
v_call: TRBV6-1
cdr3_aa: CASSEWRDGNQPQHF

d_call: -
j_call: TRBJ2-5
v_call: TRBV7-9
cdr3_aa: CASSSGVGPSRDF

d_call: TRBD2
j_call: TRBJ2-5
v_call: TRBV6-5
cdr3_aa: CASRGGTSGQETQYF

d_call: TRBD2
j_call: TRBJ2-2
v_call: TRBV5-1
cdr3_aa: CASSLVLLAGRANTGELFF

d_call: -
j_call: TRBJ1-5
v_call: TRBV2
cdr3_aa: CASSGYYSNQPQHF

d_call: -
j_call: TRBJ1-2
v_call: TRBV5-1
cdr3_aa: CASSLVPGKYGYTF

d_call: TRBD2
j_call: TRBJ2-3
v_call: TRBV7-2
cdr3_aa: CASNPSGGFTDTQYF

d_call: TRBD2
j_call: TRBJ2-7
v_call: TRBV5-4
cdr3_aa: CASSRRLAGGQQEQYF

d_call: -
j_call: TRBJ1-1
v_call: TRBV7-3
cdr3_aa: CASSLTPLTEAFF

d_call: -
j_call: TRBJ2-3
v_call: TRBV5-1
cdr3_aa: CASSLAGTDTQYF

d_call: TRBD2
j_call: TRBJ2-1
v_call: TRBV12-5
cdr3_aa: CASGFLAGGYNEQFF

d_call: TRBD1
j_call: TRBJ2-1
v_call: TRBV28
cdr3_aa: CASIRQGGYNEQFF

d_call: TRBD1
j_call: TRBJ1-1
v_call: TRBV30
cdr3_aa: CACFARDRWFDTEAFF

d_call: -
j_call: TRBJ2-7
v_call: TRBV28
cdr3_aa: CASSAPGSPKSYEQYF

d_call: -
j_call: TRBJ2-3
v_call: TRBV7-9
cdr3_aa: CASSLHSTDTQYF

d_call: -
j_call: TRBJ1-5
v_call: TRBV6-5
cdr3_aa: CASSPNRNQPQHF

d_call: -
j_call: TRBJ2-3
v_call: TRBV9
cdr3_aa: CASSLTPRRDTQYF

d_call: -
j_call: TRBJ2-5
v_call: TRBV7-2
cdr3_aa: CASSLTVGETQYF

d_call: TRBD2
j_call: TRBJ2-5
v_call: TRBV27
cdr3_aa: CASSWVAGGLGRETQYF

d_call: TRBD2
j_call: TRBJ2-1
v_call: TRBV7-3
cdr3_aa: CASSSGRTSGRSSYNEQFF

d_call: TRBD1
j_call: TRBJ1-2
v_call: TRBV2
cdr3_aa: CASKTGDDGYTF

d_call: -
j_call: TRBJ2-5
v_call: TRBV7-8
cdr3_aa: CASSLRGSQYF

d_call: TRBD2
j_call: TRBJ2-3
v_call: TRBV11-2
cdr3_aa: CASSPASGMNTDTQYF

d_call: -
j_call: TRBJ1-4
v_call: TRBV3-1/TRBV3-2
cdr3_aa: CASSQGGQLFF